The 27 T cell receptor beta chains given below trace back to one sample, sequenced in a study of T cell repertoires in cytomegalovirus infection. TCRdb reanalysed the reads using MiXCR and keeps one entry per CDR3 protein. The sample lists about 240,000 distinct CDR3 sequences, approximately 13% occurring once. Sequenced material: PBMCs. These receptors originate from a human donor in good health (CMV status not recorded). Some clones in this sample may be carry-over from other donors' samples.

The chain uses TRBV12-3 or TRBV12-4 and TRBJ1-4; D is unclear. Deletions cut 3 bases from V and 8 bases from J, with 10 bases between. CDR3 length: 13 amino acids. The CDR3 DNA is TGTGCCAGCAGTTTCCTCCCGGGGGAAAAACTGTTTTTT. Amino acids: CASSFLPGEKLFF.

This clonotype was counted a few times. J is TRBJ1-2 and V is TRBV29-1, with TRBD1 as a possible D gene (5 bases). The germline V gene encodes CDR1 SQVTM and CDR2 ANQGSEA. CDR3 length: 15 amino acids. V was shortened by 3 bases and J by 8 bases, with 22 bases between the two germline ends. CDR3 DNA sequence: TGCAGCGTTGATGGCCAGGGCAGGACCCCTTGGGGCTACACCTTC. It yields the protein CSVDGQGRTPWGYTF.

This clonotype has a count of ten or more. The chain employs TRBV7-2 and TRBJ2-1; D unclear. The CDR3 loop spans 14 amino acids. V was pared by 2 bases and J by 5 bases, with 10 bases between. The germline V gene has CDR1 SGHTA and CDR2 FQGNSA. The CDR3: CASSLKAENNEQFF. CDR3 nucleotide sequence: TGTGCCAGCAGCTTAAAGGCGGAAAACAATGAGCAGTTCTTC. Complete variable domain (other parts from reference TRBV7-2 and TRBJ2-1): GAGVSQSPSNKVTEKGKDVELRCDPISGHTALYWYRQSLGQGLEFLIYFQGNSAPDKSGLPSDRFSAERTGGSVSTLTIQRTQQEDSAVYLCASSLKAENNEQFFGPGTRLTVL.

The chain recombines TRBV12-3 or TRBV12-4 with TRBJ1-5; 8 nucleotides match TRBD1. Unmatched junction bases numbered 2, after V lost 3 bases and J lost 1 base. The CDR3 spans 15 residues. CDR3: CASSLGQDSNQPQHF. For the CDR3, the DNA is TGTGCCAGCAGTTTGGGACAGGACAGCAATCAGCCCCAGCATTTT.

This clonotype was recorded many times. The chain recombines TRBV20-1 with TRBJ2-3; D possibly corresponds to TRBD2 (6 bases). Germline-derived CDR1 and CDR2 are DFQATT and SNEGSKA (reference sequence). This CDR3 is built from 14 residues. The V end was cut by 3 bases, the J end by 3 bases, with 13 bases between. Here the CDR3 DNA reads TGCAGTGCTAGTGGCGCGGGGATAACAGATACGCAGTATTTT. Translating it yields CSASGAGITDTQYF.

Ten or more counts support this clonotype. The chain employs TRBV7-2 and TRBJ1-5; no clear D gene. The CDR3 spans 13 residues. The V and J ends lost 1 base and 10 bases respectively, with 11 bases between them. CDR1 is SGHTA, CDR2 FQGNSA, per germline. The CDR3 bases are TGTGCCAGCAGCTTAGTGGCCGCGGGACCCCAGCATTTT. It is translated as CASSLVAAGPQHF.

This clonotype has only a few counts. V is TRBV18 and J is TRBJ1-1; D is undetermined. V shed 3 bases and J shed 1 base, with 9 bases lying between them. Germline values: CDR1 KGHSH, CDR2 LQKENI. This CDR3 has 14 residues. Here the CDR3 reads CASSPTSKNTEAFF. The CDR3 coding sequence is TGTGCCAGCTCACCGACCTCAAAGAACACTGAAGCTTTCTTT.

This clonotype has at least ten counts. The V gene is TRBV5-1, the J gene TRBJ2-3; D might be TRBD2 (5 bases). CDR3 length equals 13 residues. Per germline, CDR1 SGHRS and CDR2 YFSETQ. V was pared by 0 bases and J by 8 bases, with 10 bases between. CDR3 protein: CASSLESAGTQYF. Here the CDR3 DNA reads TGCGCCAGCAGCTTGGAATCCGCGGGTACGCAGTATTTT. Using reference TRBV5-1 and TRBJ2-3 for the parts outside the CDR3, the full variable domain is KAGVTQTPRYLIKTRGQQVTLSCSPISGHRSVSWYQQTPGQGLQFLFEYFSETQRNKGNFPGRFSGRQFSNSRSEMNVSTLELGDSALYLCASSLESAGTQYFGPGTRLTVL.

This clonotype has at least ten counts. The genes are TRBV28 and TRBJ1-1; D is uncertain. The germline V gene has CDR1 MDHEN and CDR2 SYDVKM. With 3 bases removed from V and 1 base from J, the gap between germline ends came to 6 bases. The CDR3 consists of 13 residues. CDR3 coding DNA: TGTGCCAGCAGTTTGGTTCGGAACACTGAAGCTTTCTTT. Encoded protein: CASSLVRNTEAFF.

This clonotype appeared a few times. Possible read error: a much larger clone is one base away. J is TRBJ2-7 and V is TRBV7-4; D possibly uses TRBD1 or TRBD2 (5 bases each). Germline V gives CDR1 SGHVT, CDR2 SQSDAQ. V lost 7 bases and J 5 bases, leaving 15 bases between the germline ends. There are 13 residues in the CDR3. The CDR3 nucleotides read TGTGCCAGCAACCACGTCGGGGCCAACGAGCAGTACTTC. Its protein is CASNHVGANEQYF.

This clonotype has at least ten counts. V gene TRBV7-6 combines with J gene TRBJ1-3, with D perhaps matching TRBD1 (6 bases). Germline V gene sequence: CDR1 SGHVS, CDR2 FNYEAQ. This CDR3 has 16 amino acids. The V and J ends lost 3 bases and 0 bases respectively, with 12 bases between them. The CDR3 is CASSLGTGSSGNTIYF. The CDR3 DNA reads TGTGCCAGCAGCTTGGGAACAGGGTCCTCTGGAAACACCATATATTTT.

This chain joins TRBV11-1 and TRBJ2-1; D not certain. CDR3 length: 12 amino acids. V was trimmed by 2 bases and J by 10 bases, leaving 9 bases between them. Germline values: CDR1 SGHAT, CDR2 FQDESV (reference sequence). For the CDR3, the DNA is TGTGCCAGCAGCTTACCACCCCAAGAGCAGTTCTTC. Translation: CASSLPPQEQFF.

The chain carries TRBV7-9 and TRBJ2-1, with 10 positions matching TRBD2. The CDR3 extends over 16 amino acids. Losses at the gene ends were 6 bases for V and 0 bases for J; bases not matched to a gene: 5. Germline-derived CDR1 and CDR2 are SEHNR and FQNEAQ (reference sequence). In nucleotides, the CDR3 is TGTGCCAGCAGATCACTAGCGGGGAGCTCCTACAATGAGCAGTTCTTC. This encodes CASRSLAGSSYNEQFF.

This clonotype was counted between two and nine times. The CDR3 region is CASRVGQPNTGELFF. CDR3 nucleotides: TGCGCCAGCAGGGTCGGGCAGCCGAACACCGGGGAGCTGTTTTTT. This chain links TRBV5-1 with TRBJ2-2, with D uncertain. Trimming cost V 5 bases and J 0 bases, with 11 bases left between them. The germline V gene has CDR1 SGHRS and CDR2 YFSETQ. The CDR3 is 15 amino acids.

This clonotype came up many times. This CDR3 is CASSLRQGAGTQYF. As DNA, the CDR3 is TGTGCCAGCAGCCTACGACAGGGAGCGGGGACCCAGTACTTC. This sequence joins TRBV7-2 and TRBJ2-5, with D tentatively TRBD1 (7 bases). Trimming took off 5 bases at V and 7 bases at J, with 17 bases between the two ends. This CDR3 contains 14 residues. The germline CDR1 and CDR2 sequences are SGHTA and FQGNSA.

The gene calls are TRBV29-1 and TRBJ2-2, with 8 bases aligning to TRBD1. Germline V gene sequence: CDR1 SQVTM, CDR2 ANQGSEA. This CDR3 region has 14 residues. The V gene end was trimmed by 3 bases and the J gene end by 3 bases; junction bases not matched to a gene: 3. CDR3 DNA: TGCAGCGTTGACAGGGGGCTCGACACCGGGGAGCTGTTTTTT. Translating gives CSVDRGLDTGELFF.

This clonotype was picked up a small number of times. This rearrangement joins TRBV29-1 to TRBJ2-2; D is ambiguous. Germline CDR1 SQVTM, CDR2 ANQGSEA. V was pared by 6 bases and J by 3 bases, with 5 bases between. This CDR3 has 11 amino acids. CDR3 loop: CSVRDTGELFF. The CDR3 DNA is TGCAGCGTGCGAGACACCGGGGAGCTGTTTTTT.

This chain links TRBV12-3 or TRBV12-4 with TRBJ2-5, with 10 bases matching TRBD2. The CDR3 sequence is 15 residues long. J lost 3 bases, V lost 6 bases, and 7 bases had no gene match. The DNA of the CDR3 is TGTGCCAGCAGCCCCAACGGACTAGCGGAAGAGACCCAGTACTTC. It translates to CASSPNGLAEETQYF.

This clonotype was detected a few times. The gene calls are TRBV29-1 and TRBJ1-2, with a weak D call TRBD1 (5 bases). Trimming left V 4 bases short and J 1 base short, with 10 bases between. The CDR3 spans 13 residues. The germline gives CDR1 SQVTM, CDR2 ANQGSEA. The CDR3 spells CSVGGGVNYGYTF. Here the CDR3 DNA reads TGCAGCGTTGGTGGGGGGGTTAACTATGGCTACACCTTC. The entire variable domain, with the rest obtained from reference TRBV29-1 and TRBJ1-2, is as follows: SAVISQKPSRDICQRGTSLTIQCQVDSQVTMMFWYRQQPGQSLTLIATANQGSEATYESGFVIDKFPISRPNLTFSTLTVSNMSPEDSSIYLCSVGGGVNYGYTFGSGTRLTVV.

This clonotype came up many times. This sequence joins TRBV6-2 or TRBV6-3 and TRBJ2-2; perhaps TRBD1 as D (6 bases). V lost 4 bases and J 2 bases, leaving 8 bases between the germline ends. This CDR3 region has 14 residues. Germline V gene lookup returns CDR1 MNHEY and CDR2 SVGEGT. CDR3 in DNA: TGTGCCAGCAGTTGGGACACTAACACCGGGGAGCTGTTTTTT. Amino acid sequence: CASSWDTNTGELFF.

This clonotype occurred many times. The chain uses TRBV5-1 and TRBJ2-1; the D call may be TRBD1 or TRBD2 (5 bases each). The CDR3 has 14 residues. Germline V gene lookup returns CDR1 SGHRS and CDR2 YFSETQ. The V gene lost 5 bases and the J gene lost 9 bases, with 18 bases spanning the gap. This CDR3 is CASSRDLGTFEQFF. CDR3 in DNA: TGCGCCAGCAGTAGGGACCTAGGAACCTTTGAGCAGTTCTTC.

This clonotype was detected only a few times. The V and J genes are TRBV12-3 or TRBV12-4 and TRBJ1-2; TRBD1 agrees at 7 bases. V shed 5 bases, J shed 5 bases, and the junction held 8 bases outside the gene matches. This CDR3 is built from 14 residues. The CDR3 sequence: CASSLDRIEYGYTF. The CDR3 DNA sequence: TGTGCCAGCAGTCTGGACAGGATCGAGTATGGCTACACCTTC.

This clonotype was seen repeatedly, ten times or more. The chain combines TRBV7-2 with TRBJ2-2, with 7 positions matching TRBD2. V lost 4 bases and J lost 5; bases outside the gene matches: 7. Germline lookup yields CDR1 SGHTA and CDR2 FQGNSA. CDR3 size: 15 residues. The chain's CDR3 is CASSWAAGETGELFF. The CDR3 nucleotides read TGTGCCAGCAGCTGGGCCGCGGGGGAGACCGGGGAGCTGTTTTTT.

The chain links TRBV4-2 to TRBJ2-1, with D tentatively TRBD2 (5 bases). The J call may be faulty, since TRBJ2-7 better matches the DNA end. Per the germline V gene, CDR1 is LGHNA and CDR2 is YNFKEQ. The CDR3 covers 18 residues. The CDR3: CASSQENQRRDLRNEQYF. The CDR3, as DNA: TGTGCCAGCAGCCAAGAAAATCAGCGGCGTGACCTACGGAATGAGCAGTACTTC.

This clonotype was recorded at least ten times. J is TRBJ1-4 and V is TRBV7-2, with 11 bases aligning to TRBD1. The CDR3 spans 14 residues. Germline assignment: CDR1 SGHTA and CDR2 FQGNSA. Unmatched junction bases numbered 3, after V lost 5 bases and J lost 7 bases. In nucleotides, the CDR3 is TGTGCCAGCAGCCGAGGGACAGGGGGTGAAAAACTGTTTTTT. Its protein product is CASSRGTGGEKLFF.

Many counts were recorded for this clonotype. The chain combines TRBV7-2 with TRBJ2-7; TRBD2 matches 11 bases. Germline V lookup: CDR1 SGHTA, CDR2 FQGNSA. CDR3 size: 16 residues. V lost 6 bases and J lost 0; bases outside the gene matches: 7. The CDR3 protein is CASRIAGGASSYEQYF. CDR3 DNA sequence: TGTGCCAGCAGAATAGCGGGAGGGGCCTCCTCCTACGAGCAGTACTTC.

Of note for this clonotype: A single base separates this from a much larger clone, so it may be a read error. The J gene is TRBJ1-2, the V gene TRBV28, with 10 bases lining up with TRBD1. V trimming: 3 bases; J trimming: 10 bases; junction bases outside the gene matches: 8. The CDR3 has 14 residues. CDR1 is MDHEN and CDR2 is SYDVKM in the germline V gene. CDR3 amino acids: CASSFGQGVTLYTF. The CDR3, as DNA: TGTGCCAGCAGTTTTGGACAGGGGGTAACGCTCTACACCTTC.